These 24 T cell receptor beta chains came from one sample sequenced in a study of blood T cell repertoires in COVID-19. The repertoire was sequenced with immunoSEQ multiplex PCR; TCRdb's copy has only in-frame clones and lacks some. Of hundreds of thousands of clones in the sample, roughly 90% are singletons; the top ten hold about 4.5%. Material: PBMCs or T cells enriched from blood (not recorded which). These TCRs come from a woman aged 25 to 39 who had been exposed to COVID-19.

J is TRBJ1-4 and V is TRBV14; maybe TRBD1 (6 bases). Trimming stripped 0 bases from V and 10 bases from J, with 18 bases between. Germline V gene lookup returns CDR1 SGHDN and CDR2 FVKESK. This CDR3 has 16 residues. DNA of the CDR3: TGTGCCAGCAGCCAAGAGCACGGGACACCCAGGGGAAAACTGTTTTTT. Protein product: CASSQEHGTPRGKLFF.

The rearrangement links TRBV10-3 to TRBJ1-6; possible D gene TRBD1, 6 bases. The V gene's germline CDR1 is ENHRY and CDR2 SYGVKD. V lost 5 bases, J lost 6 bases, and 17 bases lay in between. CDR3 length: 16 amino acids. CDR3 coding DNA: TGTGCCATCAGTCCCCGAGGGGGAACAGTTAATTCACCCCTCCACTTT. This encodes CAISPRGGTVNSPLHF.

The chain is built from TRBV5-1 and TRBJ1-4, with no clear D. Per germline, CDR1 SGHRS and CDR2 YFSETQ. This CDR3 spans 18 amino acids. The germline V and J ends were trimmed by 1 base and 0 bases, with 16 bases remaining between them. The CDR3 bases are TGCGCCAGCAGCTTGAAACCTGTAGTTCCCCCAACTAATGAAAAACTGTTTTTT. Amino acids: CASSLKPVVPPTNEKLFF.

The chain uses TRBV6-6 and TRBJ2-1; 9 nucleotides line up with TRBD1. In germline, CDR1 is MNHNY, CDR2 SVGAGI (reference sequence). The CDR3 is 15 residues long. The V and J ends lost 0 bases and 7 bases, in that order; junction bases with no gene match: 4. The CDR3 DNA sequence: TGTGCCAGCAGTTACTCGACAGGGGGTCGTAATGAGCAGTTCTTC. Amino acids: CASSYSTGGRNEQFF.

This clone was observed once. J is TRBJ1-1 and V is TRBV2, with D possibly being TRBD1 (5 bases). V was clipped by 8 bases and J by 0 bases, with 16 bases between them. CDR3 size: 15 residues. From germline, CDR1 is SNHLY and CDR2 FYNNEI. This CDR3 is CASRTRWSLNTEAFF. CDR3 DNA sequence: TGTGCCAGCCGGACAAGATGGAGTCTGAACACTGAAGCTTTCTTT.

This clone was seen a handful of times. The chain couples TRBV2 to TRBJ2-2; 8 bases match TRBD1. The CDR3 is made up of 14 amino acids. Germline CDR1 reads SNHLY; CDR2 reads FYNNEI. J lost 2 bases, V lost 7 bases, and 3 bases had no gene match. The CDR3 DNA sequence: TGTGCCAGCAAGGACAGGGAAAACACCGGGGAGCTGTTTTTT. This translates into CASKDRENTGELFF.

A single count supports this clone. V gene TRBV7-9 combines with J gene TRBJ1-6; D is undetermined. The germline V and J ends were trimmed by 4 bases and 0 bases, with 13 bases remaining between them. The CDR3 sequence is 17 residues long. Germline CDR1 SEHNR, CDR2 FQNEAQ (reference sequence). CDR3 loop: CASSSYSGFSYNSPLHF. CDR3 sequence (DNA): TGTGCCAGCAGCTCCTACAGTGGCTTCTCCTATAATTCACCCCTCCACTTT.

The chain couples TRBV29-1 to TRBJ2-7; 9 nucleotides match TRBD2. The germline V gene has CDR1 SQVTM and CDR2 ANQGSEA. This CDR3 contains 13 residues. V was pared by 8 bases and J by 3 bases, with 8 bases of the junction left unmatched. The CDR3 DNA reads as TGCAGCACCGCGGGGGGGGACGGCTACGAGCAGTACTTC. This translates into CSTAGGDGYEQYF.

This sequence joins TRBV3-1 (or the pseudogene TRBV3-2) and TRBJ2-7; 7 bases agree with TRBD2. CDR3 size: 13 residues. The V segment lost 1 base and the J segment 6 bases; nucleotides outside the gene matches: 3. Germline V gene sequence: CDR1 LGHDT, CDR2 YNNKEL (reference sequence). DNA for the CDR3: TGTGCCAGCAGCCAAGGTGGGGGGGTCGAGCAGTACTTC. Amino acids: CASSQGGGVEQYF.

The genes are TRBV10-3 and TRBJ1-2; no firm D call. V was cut by 7 bases and J by 0 bases, with 6 bases left in between. The CDR3 sequence is 12 residues long. The germline V gene encodes CDR1 ENHRY and CDR2 SYGVKD. In nucleotides, the CDR3 is TGTGCCATCACCGGTTCTAACTATGGCTACACCTTC. Translating it yields CAITGSNYGYTF.

The genes are TRBV5-1 and TRBJ2-2, with 10 bases aligning to TRBD2. The CDR3 is 17 amino acids. Germline-derived CDR1 and CDR2 are SGHRS and YFSETQ. Trimming removed 7 bases from V and 2 bases from J; junction bases left unmatched: 11. This chain's CDR3 is CASGLKAGGLNTGELFF. The CDR3 region has the DNA TGCGCCAGCGGCCTTAAAGCGGGGGGGCTAAACACCGGGGAGCTGTTTTTT.

CDR3 in DNA: TGTGCCAGCAGCCCCCGGGACTACCTGAACACCGGGGAGCTGTTTTTT. Translation: CASSPRDYLNTGELFF. The gene calls are TRBV9 and TRBJ2-2, with 7 bases identical to TRBD2. The V segment lost 4 bases and the J segment 1 base; nucleotides outside the gene matches: 7. The germline CDR1 and CDR2 sequences are SGDLS and YYNGEE. This CDR3 has 16 amino acids.

This chain connects TRBV5-1 to TRBJ1-1; a possible D gene is TRBD1 (6 bases). The V end was cut by 1 base, the J end by 0 bases, with 13 bases between. CDR3 size: 16 residues. The V gene's germline CDR1 is SGHRS and CDR2 YFSETQ. The chain's CDR3 is CASSLTGSPVNTEAFF. CDR3 nucleotides: TGCGCCAGCAGCTTGACAGGGTCCCCTGTGAACACTGAAGCTTTCTTT. The whole variable domain, filled in from reference TRBV5-1 and TRBJ1-1, reads KAGVTQTPRYLIKTRGQQVTLSCSPISGHRSVSWYQQTPGQGLQFLFEYFSETQRNKGNFPGRFSGRQFSNSRSEMNVSTLELGDSALYLCASSLTGSPVNTEAFFGQGTRLTVV.

The chain links TRBV19 to TRBJ1-1; a weak D match, TRBD1 (6 bases). Germline CDR1 LNHDA, CDR2 SQIVND (reference sequence). This CDR3 region has 14 residues. V lost 1 base to trimming and J lost 1 base, with 7 bases between them. CDR3 nucleotides: TGTGCCAGTAGTATAGTAGGGGGGAACACTGAAGCTTTCTTT. It yields the protein CASSIVGGNTEAFF.

This rearrangement joins TRBV2 to TRBJ2-7; D might be TRBD1 (6 bases). Germline V gene data show CDR1 as SNHLY and CDR2 as FYNNEI. V was cut by 8 bases and J by 0 bases, with 8 bases left in between. This CDR3 region has 12 residues. CDR3 sequence: CASGDISYEQYF. For the CDR3, the DNA is TGTGCCAGCGGGGACATCTCCTACGAGCAGTACTTC. The complete variable domain, with remaining parts taken from reference TRBV2 and TRBJ2-7, reads EPEVTQTPSHQVTQMGQEVILRCVPISNHLYFYWYRQILGQKVEFLVSFYNNEISEKSEIFDDQFSVERPDGSNFTLKIRSTKLEDSAMYFCASGDISYEQYFGPGTRLTVT.

CDR3 in amino acids: CASSVGGWTSGETQYF. The CDR3, as DNA: TGTGCCAGCAGCGTAGGGGGGTGGACTAGCGGGGAGACCCAGTACTTC. V is TRBV9 and J is TRBJ2-5; TRBD2 matches at 11 bases. The germline gives CDR1 SGDLS, CDR2 YYNGEE. Trimming at V came to 0 bases and at J to 5 bases, leaving 6 bases not matched to a gene. This CDR3 spans 16 amino acids.

The chain links TRBV28 to TRBJ2-1; D is ambiguous. The CDR3 loop spans 14 amino acids. V dropped 5 bases and J dropped 5 bases, with 13 bases sitting between them. Looked up from germline, CDR1 is MDHEN and CDR2 is SYDVKM. CDR3 nucleotide sequence: TGTGCCAGCAGTCTTCATCAGGCAAACAATGAGCAGTTCTTC. Translation: CASSLHQANNEQFF.

V is TRBV6-5 and J is TRBJ1-1, with 7 bases fitting TRBD1. J lost 7 bases, V lost 8 bases, and 4 bases had no gene match. The CDR3 is 11 amino acids. Looked up from germline, CDR1 is MNHEY and CDR2 is SVGAGI. The CDR3 loop reads CASGRTGEAFF. In nucleotides, the CDR3 is TGTGCCAGCGGCCGGACAGGTGAAGCTTTCTTT.

The chain is built from TRBV18 and TRBJ2-1; 13 bases map to TRBD2. Germline values: CDR1 KGHSH, CDR2 LQKENI. V shed 1 base, J shed 6 bases, and the junction held 0 bases outside the gene matches. The CDR3 is 15 amino acids. CDR3 nucleotides: TGTGCCAGCTCACCACGACTAGCGGGGGGCAATGAGCAGTTCTTC. Amino acid sequence: CASSPRLAGGNEQFF.

This clone has a single count. V and J are TRBV9 and TRBJ2-5, with 9 bases matching TRBD2. V was clipped by 0 bases and J by 2 bases; unmatched bases: 5. CDR1 is SGDLS and CDR2 is YYNGEE in the germline V gene. The CDR3 contains 16 residues. CDR3 coding DNA: TGTGCCAGCAGCGTAGAGGCGGGGGGGCGGCAAGAGACCCAGTACTTC. This sequence encodes CASSVEAGGRQETQYF.

The gene calls are TRBV3-1 (or the pseudogene TRBV3-2) and TRBJ1-5; D perhaps matches TRBD1 (5 bases). V was pared by 5 bases and J by 5 bases, with 10 bases between. Germline V gene data show CDR1 as LGHDT and CDR2 as YNNKEL (reference sequence). The CDR3 has 13 residues. CDR3 region: CASSAQTDQPQHF. As DNA, the CDR3 is TGTGCCAGCAGCGCCCAGACAGATCAGCCCCAGCATTTT.

In DNA, the CDR3 is TGTGCTAGTGGTTTGGATGGACAGGCCACAGATACGCAGTATTTT. Translation gives CASGLDGQATDTQYF. This sequence joins TRBV12-5 and TRBJ2-3, with TRBD1 matching over 7 bases. Germline CDR1 is LGHNT and CDR2 is FRNRAP. The J segment lost 2 bases and the V segment lost 1 base, leaving 3 bases of the junction unmatched. The CDR3 is 15 amino acids.

The chain joins TRBV5-1 to TRBJ1-2; 8 bases are shared with TRBD1. CDR3 length: 17 amino acids. V lost 0 bases, J lost 5 bases, and 12 bases stayed unmatched. From germline, CDR1 is SGHRS and CDR2 YFSETQ. The CDR3 here is CASSLGPGQANGYGYTF. The CDR3 DNA sequence: TGCGCCAGCAGCTTGGGCCCGGGACAGGCTAATGGGTATGGCTACACCTTC.

This clone occurred a few times. This chain joins TRBV18 and TRBJ1-2, with a tentative D call TRBD1 (6 bases). V was clipped by 4 bases and J by 2 bases, with 14 bases between them. Germline CDR1 KGHSH, CDR2 LQKENI. This CDR3 spans 15 amino acids. This chain's CDR3 is CASSQNWGQNYGYTF. The CDR3 DNA reads as TGTGCCAGCTCACAAAACTGGGGGCAGAACTATGGCTACACCTTC.